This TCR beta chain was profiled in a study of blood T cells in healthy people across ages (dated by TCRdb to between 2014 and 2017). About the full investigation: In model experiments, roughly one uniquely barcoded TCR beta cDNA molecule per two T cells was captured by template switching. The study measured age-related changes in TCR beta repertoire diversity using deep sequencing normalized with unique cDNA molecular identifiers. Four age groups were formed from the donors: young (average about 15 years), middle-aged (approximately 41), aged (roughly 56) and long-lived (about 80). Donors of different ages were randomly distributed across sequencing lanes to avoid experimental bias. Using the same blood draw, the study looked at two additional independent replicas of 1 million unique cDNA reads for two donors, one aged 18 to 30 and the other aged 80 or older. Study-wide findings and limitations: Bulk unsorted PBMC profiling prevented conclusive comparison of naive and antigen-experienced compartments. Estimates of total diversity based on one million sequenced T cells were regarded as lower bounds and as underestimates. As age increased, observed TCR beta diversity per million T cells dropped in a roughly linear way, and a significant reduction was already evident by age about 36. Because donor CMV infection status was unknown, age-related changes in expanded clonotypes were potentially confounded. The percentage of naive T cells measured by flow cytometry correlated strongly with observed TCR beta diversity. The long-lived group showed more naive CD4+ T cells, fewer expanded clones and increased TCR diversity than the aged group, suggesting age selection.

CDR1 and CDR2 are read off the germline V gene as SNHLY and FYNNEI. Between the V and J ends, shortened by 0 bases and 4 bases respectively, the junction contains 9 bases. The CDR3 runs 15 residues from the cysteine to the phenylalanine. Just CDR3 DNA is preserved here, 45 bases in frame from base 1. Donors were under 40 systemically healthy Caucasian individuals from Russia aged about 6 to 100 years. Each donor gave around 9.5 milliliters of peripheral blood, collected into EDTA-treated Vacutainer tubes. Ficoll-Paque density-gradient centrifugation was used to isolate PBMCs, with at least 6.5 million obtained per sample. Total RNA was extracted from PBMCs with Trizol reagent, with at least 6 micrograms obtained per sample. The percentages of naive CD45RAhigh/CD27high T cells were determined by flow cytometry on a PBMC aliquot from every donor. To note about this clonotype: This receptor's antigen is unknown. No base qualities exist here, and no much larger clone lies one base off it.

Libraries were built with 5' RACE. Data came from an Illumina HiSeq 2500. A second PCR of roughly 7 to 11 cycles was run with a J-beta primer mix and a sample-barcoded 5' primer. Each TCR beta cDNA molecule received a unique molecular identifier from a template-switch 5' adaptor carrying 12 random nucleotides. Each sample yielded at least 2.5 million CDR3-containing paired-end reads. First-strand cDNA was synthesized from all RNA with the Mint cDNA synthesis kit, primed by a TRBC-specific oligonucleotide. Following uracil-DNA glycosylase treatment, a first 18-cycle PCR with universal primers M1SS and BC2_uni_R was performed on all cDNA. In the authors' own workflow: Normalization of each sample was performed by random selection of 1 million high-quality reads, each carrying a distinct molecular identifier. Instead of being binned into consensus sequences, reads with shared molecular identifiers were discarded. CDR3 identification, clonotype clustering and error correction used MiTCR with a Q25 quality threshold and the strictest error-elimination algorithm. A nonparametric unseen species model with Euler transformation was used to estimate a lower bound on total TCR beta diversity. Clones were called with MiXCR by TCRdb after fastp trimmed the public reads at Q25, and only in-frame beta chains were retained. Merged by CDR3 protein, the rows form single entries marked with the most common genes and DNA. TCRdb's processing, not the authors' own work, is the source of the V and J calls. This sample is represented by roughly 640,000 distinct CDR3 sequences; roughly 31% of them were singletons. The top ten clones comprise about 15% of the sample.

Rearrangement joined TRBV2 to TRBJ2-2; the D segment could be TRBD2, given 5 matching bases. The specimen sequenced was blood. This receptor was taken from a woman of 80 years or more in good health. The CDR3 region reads CASSEASAGTGELFF. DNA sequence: TGTGCCAGCAGTGAAGCGAGTGCGGGCACCGGGGAGCTGTTTTTT.